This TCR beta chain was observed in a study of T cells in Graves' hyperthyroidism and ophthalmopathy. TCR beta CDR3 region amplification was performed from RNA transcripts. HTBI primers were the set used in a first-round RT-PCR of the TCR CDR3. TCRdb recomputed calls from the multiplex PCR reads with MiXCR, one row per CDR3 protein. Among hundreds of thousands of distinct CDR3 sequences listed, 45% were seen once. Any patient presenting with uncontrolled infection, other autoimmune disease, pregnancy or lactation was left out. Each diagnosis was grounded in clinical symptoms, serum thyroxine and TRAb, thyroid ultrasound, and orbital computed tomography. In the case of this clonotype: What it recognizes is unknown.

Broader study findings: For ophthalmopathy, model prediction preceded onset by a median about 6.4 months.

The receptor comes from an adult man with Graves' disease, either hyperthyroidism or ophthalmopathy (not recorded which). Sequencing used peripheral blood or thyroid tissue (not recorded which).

The CDR3 DNA is TGTGCCACCAGCAGAGACGAGACACGAAACTATGGCTACACCTTC. This translates into CATSRDETRNYGYTF. V and J are TRBV15 and TRBJ1-2; D is ambiguous. The germline V gene encodes CDR1 LNHNV and CDR2 YYDKDF (reference sequence). CDR3 length equals 15 residues. V was trimmed by 0 bases and J by 2 bases, leaving 10 bases between them. The full variable domain, its missing parts supplied by reference TRBV15 and TRBJ1-2, is DAMVIQNPRYQVTQFGKPVTLSCSQTLNHNVMYWYQQKSSQAPKLLFHYYDKDFNNEADTPDNFQSRRPNTSFCFLDIRSPGLGDTAMYLCATSRDETRNYGYTFGSGTRLTVV.